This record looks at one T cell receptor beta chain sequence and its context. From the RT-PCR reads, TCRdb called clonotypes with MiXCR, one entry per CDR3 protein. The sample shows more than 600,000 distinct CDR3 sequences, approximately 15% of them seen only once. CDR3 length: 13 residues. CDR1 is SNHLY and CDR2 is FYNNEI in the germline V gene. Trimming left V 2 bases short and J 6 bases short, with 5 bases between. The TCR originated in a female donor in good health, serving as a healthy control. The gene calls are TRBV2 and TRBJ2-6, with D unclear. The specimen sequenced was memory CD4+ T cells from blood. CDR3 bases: TGTGCCAGCAGTGAATACCTGGCCAACGTCCTGACTTTC. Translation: CASSEYLANVLTF. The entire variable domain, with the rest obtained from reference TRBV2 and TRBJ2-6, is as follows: EPEVTQTPSHQVTQMGQEVILRCVPISNHLYFYWYRQILGQKVEFLVSFYNNEISEKSEIFDDQFSVERPDGSNFTLKIRSTKLEDSAMYFCASSEYLANVLTFGAGSRLTVL.